This T cell receptor (beta chain) was documented in a study of cytomegalovirus exposure and HLA in healthy donors. Study details: Unique TCRs from HLA-typed donors, 75 million to 100 million of them, were held in an early data release. Study observations and caveats: An analysis done earlier found most TCR beta V segments productive about 90% or about 30% of the time.

13 Jbeta primers and 60 Vbeta primers were used for the PCR. Produced via immunoSEQ multiplex PCR; TCRdb's table is partial and in-frame only. Found here are fewer than 85,000 clones; the top ten clones hold over 3%. The CDR3 has 11 residues. The V end was cut by 5 bases, the J end by 7 bases, with 5 bases between. Germline V CDR1 and CDR2: MGHRA, YSYEKL. In the case of this clone: The antigen is not known.

The gene calls are TRBV4-1 and TRBJ2-2; the D is unclear. The clonotype originates from a female donor in good health and CMV-seropositive. Sequences were obtained from PBMCs. CDR3 DNA: TGCGCCAGCAGCTCAATCGGGGAGCTGTTTTTT. It codes for CASSSIGELFF.